Below are 29 T cell receptor beta chains sequenced from a single sample in a study of circulating CD8 cells and anti-PD-1 response in melanoma. TCR libraries were prepared from approximately 15 ng of total RNA with the QIAseq Immune Repertoire TCR panel. TCRdb processed the reads anew with MiXCR; each CDR3 protein has one entry. The repertoire holds several hundred distinct CDR3 sequences, with about 5% as singletons. Four subsets defined by PD-1 and/or TIGIT were sorted from live CD3+CD8+TCRalphabeta+ cells. Sequencing was performed on CD8+ T cells from PBMCs, taken at baseline or after one month of anti-PD-1 therapy (not recorded which). These receptors all come from a human donor with melanoma.

V usage is TRBV7-9 and J usage is TRBJ2-1; D tentatively reads TRBD1 or TRBD2 (7 bases each). The CDR3 covers 17 residues. From germline, CDR1 is SEHNR and CDR2 FQNEAQ (reference sequence). The V gene lost 5 bases and the J gene lost 2 bases, with 19 bases spanning the gap. CDR3 region: CASSPWGGQRTYNEQFF. The DNA of the CDR3 is TGTGCCAGCAGCCCCTGGGGGGGACAGAGAACCTACAATGAGCAGTTCTTC.

By share, this clonotype ranks as large. The junction and the germline gene differ at one end; a read error may be behind it. This rearrangement joins TRBV20-1 to TRBJ2-2; D is perhaps TRBD1 or TRBD2 (5 bases each). The CDR3 totals 15 residues. Germline CDR1 reads DFQATT; CDR2 reads SNEGSKA (reference sequence). The CDR3 loop reads CSAREDGANAGELFF. As DNA, the CDR3 is TGCAGTGCTAGAGAGGACGGGGCGAACGCCGGGGAGCTGTTTTTT.

In its sample, this clonotype is medium-sized. The chain employs TRBV27 and TRBJ2-7; possibly TRBD1 for D (6 bases). The length of the CDR3 is 14 residues. V shed 4 bases and J shed 6 bases, with 16 bases lying between them. CDR1 is MNHEY, CDR2 SMNVEV, per germline (reference sequence). CDR3 sequence reads: CASSSIPGAGEQYF. CDR3 in DNA: TGTGCCAGCAGTTCCATCCCAGGGGCGGGCGAGCAGTACTTC.

This clonotype is labeled as large. V gene TRBV18 combines with J gene TRBJ2-1; D unclear. This CDR3 contains 15 residues. The V gene's germline CDR1 is KGHSH and CDR2 LQKENI. V dropped 5 bases and J dropped 0 bases, with 11 bases sitting between them. The CDR3 sequence: CASSKAGYSYNEQFF. The DNA for the CDR3 is TGTGCCAGCTCAAAAGCAGGATACTCCTACAATGAGCAGTTCTTC.

In this sample, this clonotype is medium-sized. The gene calls are TRBV27 and TRBJ2-5, with TRBD2 matching 7 bases. J gave up 5 bases and V 8 bases, and 5 bases lay outside the gene matches. Per the germline V gene, CDR1 is MNHEY and CDR2 is SMNVEV (reference sequence). The CDR3 sequence is 12 residues long. The CDR3 loop is CASGRGWETQYF. The DNA of the CDR3 is TGTGCCAGCGGGAGGGGATGGGAGACCCAGTACTTC.

This clonotype is medium-sized. This chain connects TRBV4-2 to TRBJ2-3; D uncertain. The CDR3 runs to 15 residues. With 0 bases removed from V and 2 bases from J, the gap between germline ends came to 9 bases. Germline V CDR1 and CDR2: LGHNA, YNFKEQ. CDR3 coding DNA: TGTGCCAGCAGCCAAGATACTACCCCCACAGATACGCAGTATTTT. Its protein product is CASSQDTTPTDTQYF.

This clonotype is deemed medium-sized (0.01 to 0.1%). In DNA form, the CDR3 reads TGTGCCAGCAGCGACCGGGGGAGTCAGCAGTTCTTC. As protein: CASSDRGSQQFF. The chain couples TRBV9 to TRBJ2-1, with D possibly matching TRBD2 (6 bases). The CDR3 extends over 12 amino acids. Germline V lookup: CDR1 SGDLS, CDR2 YYNGEE. V was shortened by 3 bases and J by 11 bases, with 12 bases between the two germline ends.

By proportion, this clonotype is large. CDR3 in amino acids: CASSSTLSGNEQYF. CDR3 bases: TGTGCCAGCAGTTCAACCCTCAGCGGGAACGAGCAGTACTTC. The chain couples TRBV27 to TRBJ2-7, with 7 bases fitting TRBD2. Per the germline V gene, CDR1 is MNHEY and CDR2 is SMNVEV (reference sequence). J gave up 5 bases and V 4 bases, and 8 bases lay outside the gene matches. The CDR3 is 14 amino acids.

This clonotype is labeled large. The chain is built from TRBV4-1 and TRBJ2-1; TRBD2 matches 11 bases. The CDR3 is made up of 19 amino acids. The trim removed 0 bases at V and 3 bases at J, leaving 10 bases unmatched. Germline V CDR1 and CDR2: MGHRA, YSYEKL. The CDR3 DNA is TGCGCCAGCAGCCAAGATTCGACTAGCGGGACGCCCGACTACAATGAGCAGTTCTTC. This translates into CASSQDSTSGTPDYNEQFF.

This clonotype is large in the sample. The V gene is TRBV25-1, the J gene TRBJ1-5; no clear D. The CDR3 consists of 13 residues. V was trimmed by 3 bases and J by 4 bases, leaving 7 bases between them. The V gene's germline CDR1 is MGHDK and CDR2 SYGVNS. The CDR3 region has the DNA TGTGCCAGCAGTGAGGGAGGGAATCAGCCCCAGCATTTT. Amino acids: CASSEGGNQPQHF.

This clonotype is deemed medium-sized (0.01 to 0.1%). Written as DNA, the CDR3 is TGTGCCAGCAGTTTAGGCTACGAGCAGTACTTC. Its translation is CASSLGYEQYF. The chain couples TRBV28 to TRBJ2-7, with D unresolved. The germline V gene has CDR1 MDHEN and CDR2 SYDVKM. V lost 2 bases and J 3 bases, leaving 2 bases between the germline ends. The CDR3 runs to 11 residues.

With respect to this clonotype: A junction end diverges from the germline sequence, so it may reflect a read error. V gene TRBV27 combines with J gene TRBJ2-7; D is unresolved. This CDR3 contains 14 residues. Germline lookup yields CDR1 MNHEY and CDR2 SMNVEV (reference sequence). CDR3 sequence: CSSSPAAPPYEQYF. CDR3 sequence (DNA): TGTTCCAGTAGTCCCGCCGCCCCTCCCTACGAGCAGTACTTC.

In its sample, this clonotype ranks as large (0.1 to 1%). V and J are TRBV27 and TRBJ2-7; either TRBD1 or TRBD2 may fit D (5 bases each). Germline-derived CDR1 and CDR2 are MNHEY and SMNVEV (reference sequence). V was shortened by 5 bases and J by 4 bases, with 12 bases between the two germline ends. The CDR3 spans 13 residues. In nucleotides, the CDR3 is TGTGCCAGCAGTACGGGACCCTCGTACGAGCAGTACTTC. Protein product: CASSTGPSYEQYF.

The rearrangement links TRBV24-1 to TRBJ1-5, with a possible D match to TRBD1 (5 bases). V lost 3 bases to trimming and J lost 6 bases, with 8 bases between them. CDR3 length: 13 amino acids. CDR1 and CDR2 (germline): KGHDR, SFDVKD. CDR3 in DNA: TGTGCCACCAGTGATCCGAGGGGTCAGCCCCAGCATTTT. Its protein is CATSDPRGQPQHF.

V and J are TRBV5-5 and TRBJ2-7; TRBD1 matches at 7 bases. The J segment lost 4 bases and the V segment lost 3 bases, leaving 4 bases of the junction unmatched. Germline assignment: CDR1 SGHKS and CDR2 YYEKEE (reference sequence). The CDR3 covers 13 residues. CDR3 DNA sequence: TGTGCCAGCAGCTCCGAGGACAGGTACGAGCAGTACTTC. It yields the protein CASSSEDRYEQYF.

Judged by abundance, this clonotype is medium-sized. The chain links TRBV19 to TRBJ2-1, with 10 positions matching TRBD2. The CDR3 is 14 residues long. From germline, CDR1 is LNHDA and CDR2 SQIVND (reference sequence). J lost 10 bases, V lost 4 bases, and 7 bases had no gene match. CDR3 nucleotide sequence: TGTGCCAGTAGTAGGCTAGCGGGAGCAAAAGAGCAGTTCTTC. Amino acid sequence: CASSRLAGAKEQFF. Full variable domain (missing parts from reference TRBV19 and TRBJ2-1): DGGITQSPKYLFRKEGQNVTLSCEQNLNHDAMYWYRQDPGQGLRLIYYSQIVNDFQKGDIAEGYSVSREKKESFPLTVTSAQKNPTAFYLCASSRLAGAKEQFFGPGTRLTVL.

This clonotype is large by share. This chain uses TRBV27 with TRBJ1-6, with D possibly TRBD1 on 5 matching bases. CDR3 length: 14 amino acids. Germline CDR1 MNHEY, CDR2 SMNVEV (reference sequence). With 7 bases removed from V and 10 bases from J, the gap between germline ends came to 17 bases. CDR3 in DNA: TGTGCCAGCACCGTGGCGGGGCCAGACTCACCCCTCCACTTT. Translated, it gives CASTVAGPDSPLHF.

This clonotype is medium-sized. This chain connects TRBV4-1 to TRBJ1-1; maybe TRBD1 (5 bases). Trimming removed 2 bases at V and 0 bases at J, with 13 bases between. The CDR3 is 16 residues long. CDR1 is MGHRA, CDR2 YSYEKL, per germline. The CDR3 loop is CASSQIGEGMNTEAFF. CDR3 nucleotide sequence: TGCGCCAGCAGCCAAATAGGGGAAGGGATGAACACTGAAGCTTTCTTT.

This clonotype is large within its sample. The chain recombines TRBV18 with TRBJ2-1; possible D gene TRBD2, 5 bases. V lost 6 bases and J lost 4, with 13 bases in between. Germline values: CDR1 KGHSH, CDR2 LQKENI. CDR3 size: 14 residues. CDR3 in DNA: TGTGCCAGCTCGTGGACGGGGTATTACAATGAGCAGTTCTTC. Its translation: CASSWTGYYNEQFF.

This clonotype is medium-sized. The chain couples TRBV2 to TRBJ2-4, with 7 bases fitting TRBD2. Unmatched junction bases numbered 8, after V lost 8 bases and J lost 4 bases. The germline CDR1 and CDR2 sequences are SNHLY and FYNNEI. The CDR3 sequence is 14 residues long. As DNA, the CDR3 is TGTGCCAGCTCTAGAGATAGCGGGAAAAACATTCAGTACTTC. This gives the protein CASSRDSGKNIQYF.

This clonotype is categorized as medium-sized. The chain employs TRBV15 and TRBJ2-5; D is unresolved. The CDR3 has 13 residues. The germline V gene encodes CDR1 LNHNV and CDR2 YYDKDF (reference sequence). V shed 5 bases and J shed 1 base, with 8 bases lying between them. The CDR3 loop is CATSQRSQETQYF. CDR3 nucleotide sequence: TGTGCCACCAGCCAAAGATCCCAAGAGACCCAGTACTTC.

This clonotype turned up a few times. CDR3 sequence reads: CASKEDLSSYEQYF. CDR3 DNA sequence: TGTGCCAGCAAAGAGGACTTGAGCTCCTACGAGCAGTACTTC. The rearrangement links TRBV6-5 to TRBJ2-7; possible D gene TRBD2, 5 bases. The germline gives CDR1 MNHEY, CDR2 SVGAGI. The length of the CDR3 is 14 residues. The V end lost 7 bases, the J end lost 0 bases, and 13 bases lay between the germline ends.

This clonotype is deemed medium-sized. The chain has TRBV28 and TRBJ1-2, with TRBD1 matching 8 bases. Germline CDR1 and CDR2: MDHEN and SYDVKM. Trimming cost V 6 bases and J 4 bases; bases outside gene matches: 10. This CDR3 comprises 15 residues. The CDR3 sequence: CASSSEAGQGYGYTF. The CDR3 nucleotides are TGTGCCAGCAGCTCTGAAGCCGGACAGGGCTATGGCTACACCTTC.

The J gene is TRBJ1-5, the V gene TRBV19, with a tentative D call TRBD1 (5 bases). This CDR3 comprises 15 residues. The V end was cut by 7 bases, the J end by 4 bases, with 17 bases between. Germline-derived CDR1 and CDR2 are LNHDA and SQIVND (reference sequence). In DNA, the CDR3 is TGTGCCAGTAACCCTGGACACCTCACAAATCAGCCCCAGCATTTT. It specifies CASNPGHLTNQPQHF.

This clonotype was seen a few times. Being one base from a much bigger clone, this may be a read error. CDR3 nucleotides: TGCAGCATAAGGGAGGAGTACGGTGAGCAGTTCTTC. It codes for CSIREEYGEQFF. The V call is TRBV29-1, the J call TRBJ2-1; tentatively, D is TRBD2 (6 bases). The V gene lost 8 bases and the J gene lost 9 bases, with 17 bases spanning the gap. The CDR3 covers 12 residues. Germline V lookup: CDR1 SQVTM, CDR2 ANQGSEA.

This clonotype is categorized as medium-sized. This sequence joins TRBV28 and TRBJ1-4, with D unresolved. This CDR3 region has 12 residues. Per the germline V gene, CDR1 is MDHEN and CDR2 is SYDVKM. Here the CDR3 reads CAVMTTNEKLFF. In nucleotides, the CDR3 is TGTGCTGTCATGACAACTAATGAAAAACTGTTTTTT.

By its share, this clonotype is medium-sized. The junction does not match germline at one end; this may be a read error. The rearrangement joins TRBV7-2 to TRBJ2-1; 9 nucleotides line up with TRBD2. The CDR3 contains 15 residues. CDR1 is SGHTA and CDR2 is FQGNSA in the germline V gene. The CDR3 protein is CASSFLAGTYKEQFF. The CDR3, as DNA: TGTGCCAGCAGCTTCCTAGCGGGGACCTACAAAGAGCAGTTCTTC.

This clonotype rates as large. The chain uses TRBV27 and TRBJ2-7; D unclear. Germline CDR1 MNHEY, CDR2 SMNVEV (reference sequence). This CDR3 is built from 13 residues. V dropped 4 bases and J dropped 3 bases, with 10 bases sitting between them. CDR3 loop: CASSSPGYYEQYF. The CDR3 DNA follows: TGTGCCAGCAGTTCTCCAGGATACTACGAGCAGTACTTC.

This clonotype qualifies as medium-sized. The CDR3 protein is CASSLSGVNEQFF. The CDR3, as DNA: TGTGCCAGCAGTTTATCAGGGGTGAATGAGCAGTTCTTC. This chain links TRBV27 with TRBJ2-1, with a possible D match to TRBD1 (5 bases). CDR1 and CDR2 (germline): MNHEY, SMNVEV (reference sequence). V shed 0 bases and J shed 7 bases, with 7 bases lying between them. The CDR3 runs to 13 residues.